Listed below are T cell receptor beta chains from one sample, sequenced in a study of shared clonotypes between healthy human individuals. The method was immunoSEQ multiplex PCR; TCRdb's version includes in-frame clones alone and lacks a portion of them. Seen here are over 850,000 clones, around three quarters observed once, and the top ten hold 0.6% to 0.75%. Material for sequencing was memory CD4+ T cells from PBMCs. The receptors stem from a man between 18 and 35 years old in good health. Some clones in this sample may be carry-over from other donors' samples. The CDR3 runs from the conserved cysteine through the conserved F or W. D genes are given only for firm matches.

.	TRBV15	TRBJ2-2	CATSRVGNAGELFF	TGTGCCACCAGCAGAGTGGGGAACGCCGGGGAGCTGTTTTTT
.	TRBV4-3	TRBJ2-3	CASSQDVWDTQYF	TGCGCCAGCAGCCAAGATGTCTGGGATACGCAGTATTTT
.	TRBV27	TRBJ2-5	CASSFLGGETQYF	TGTGCCAGCAGTTTCTTGGGTGGGGAGACCCAGTACTTC
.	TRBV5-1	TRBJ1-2	CASSAGQTNYGYTF	TGCGCCAGCAGCGCAGGACAGACTAACTATGGCTACACCTTC
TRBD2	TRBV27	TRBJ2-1	CASRDLAGPSYNEQFF	TGTGCCAGCAGGGACCTAGCGGGGCCCTCCTACAATGAGCAGTTCTTC
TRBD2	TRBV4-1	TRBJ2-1	CASSRDTGTSGSGEQFF	TGCGCCAGCAGCCGCGACACCGGGACTAGCGGGAGTGGTGAGCAGTTCTTC
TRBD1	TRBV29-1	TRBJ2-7	CSVDGTGQGHEQYF	TGCAGCGTTGATGGTACGGGACAGGGCCACGAGCAGTACTTC
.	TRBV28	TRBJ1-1	CASSLVLSGEVRDGEAFF	TGTGCCAGCAGTTTGGTTTTGAGTGGCGAGGTGAGGGACGGTGAAGCTTTCTTT
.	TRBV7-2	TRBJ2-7	CASSPRQNYEQYF	TGTGCCAGCAGCCCTAGGCAAAACTACGAGCAGTACTTC
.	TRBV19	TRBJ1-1	CASRLTRDSMNTEAFF	TGTGCCAGCCGGTTGACGAGAGACAGCATGAACACTGAAGCTTTCTTT